This T cell receptor (beta chain) is from a study of blood T cell repertoires in COVID-19. Whole-study context: PBMCs, B-cell-depleted T cells, or T cells provided the cDNA or gDNA that made up the material.

The method was immunoSEQ multiplex PCR; TCRdb's version includes in-frame clones alone and lacks a portion of them. The sample yields approximately 22,000 clones, 92% seen once. V lost 4 bases and J lost 7; bases outside the gene matches: 6. This CDR3 has 15 residues. CDR1 is SGHTA and CDR2 is FQGNSA in the germline V gene. Material: peripheral blood. The chain joins TRBV7-2 to TRBJ1-6; TRBD1 matches at 8 bases. The clonotype comes from a man aged 70 or older with active COVID-19. CDR3 DNA sequence: TGTGCCAGCAGCTCCAACCGGGACAGGAATTCACCCCTCCACTTT. It translates to CASSSNRDRNSPLHF.